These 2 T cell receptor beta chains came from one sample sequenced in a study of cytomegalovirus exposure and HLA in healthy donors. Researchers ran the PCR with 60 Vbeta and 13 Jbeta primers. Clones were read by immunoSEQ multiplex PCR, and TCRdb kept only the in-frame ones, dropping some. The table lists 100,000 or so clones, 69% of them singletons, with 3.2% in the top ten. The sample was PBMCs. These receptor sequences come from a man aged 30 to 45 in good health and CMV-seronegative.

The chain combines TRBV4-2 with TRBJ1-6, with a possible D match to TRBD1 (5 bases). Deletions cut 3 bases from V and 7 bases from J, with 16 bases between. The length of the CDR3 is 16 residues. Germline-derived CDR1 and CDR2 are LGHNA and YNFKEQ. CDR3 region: CASSQLQGLGNSPLHF. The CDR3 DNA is TGTGCCAGCAGCCAGTTGCAGGGCTTAGGAAATTCACCCCTCCACTTT.

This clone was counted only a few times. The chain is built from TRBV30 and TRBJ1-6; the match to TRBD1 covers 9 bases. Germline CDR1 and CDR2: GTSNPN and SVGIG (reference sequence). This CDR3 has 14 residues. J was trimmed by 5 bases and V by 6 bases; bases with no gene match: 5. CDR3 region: CACRDRANNSPLHF. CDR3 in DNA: TGTGCCTGCCGGGACAGGGCAAATAATTCACCCCTCCACTTT.